What follows are 19 T cell receptor beta chains derived from one specimen sequenced in a study of cytomegalovirus exposure and HLA in healthy donors. PCR employed 60 Vbeta and 13 Jbeta primers. The assay was immunoSEQ multiplex PCR, and TCRdb's table has in-frame clones only and misses some. The data show 55,000 to 70,000 clones, 65% to 80% seen once. Sequenced: PBMCs. The source of these receptors is a man in his forties in good health and CMV-seropositive.

V and J are TRBV11-2 and TRBJ2-1; 9 positions match TRBD2. The germline V gene has CDR1 SGHAT and CDR2 FQNNGV. The V gene end was trimmed by 2 bases and the J gene end by 0 bases; junction bases not matched to a gene: 2. The CDR3 covers 16 residues. In DNA form, the CDR3 reads TGTGCCAGCAGCTTACTAGCGGGAAGCTCCTACAATGAGCAGTTCTTC. It codes for CASSLLAGSSYNEQFF.

V gene TRBV19 combines with J gene TRBJ1-2, with D hard to call. This CDR3 contains 16 residues. Trimming left V 5 bases short and J 2 bases short, with 18 bases between. Germline V lookup: CDR1 LNHDA, CDR2 SQIVND (reference sequence). CDR3: CASSLEVAGINYGYTF. The CDR3 DNA follows: TGTGCCAGTAGTCTGGAGGTTGCGGGGATCAACTATGGCTACACCTTC.

This chain links TRBV18 with TRBJ1-1, with D possibly being TRBD1 (5 bases). CDR1 and CDR2 from the germline V gene are KGHSH and LQKENI. V shed 3 bases and J shed 1 base, with 6 bases lying between them. The CDR3 spans 13 residues. The CDR3 sequence: CASSPDKNTEAFF. The CDR3 region has the DNA TGTGCCAGCTCACCGGACAAGAACACTGAAGCTTTCTTT.

The chain links TRBV10-3 to TRBJ1-5, with D uncertain. CDR1 ENHRY and CDR2 SYGVKD come from the germline V gene. V lost 4 bases, J lost 6 bases, and 7 bases lay in between. There are 12 residues in the CDR3. In nucleotides, the CDR3 is TGTGCCATCAGTGCCGGGAGTCAGCCCCAGCATTTT. Protein product: CAISAGSQPQHF.

In its sample, this clone was seen a few times. This chain joins TRBV19 and TRBJ1-5; 8 bases agree with TRBD1. Trimming cost V 6 bases and J 0 bases; bases outside gene matches: 7. CDR1 is LNHDA and CDR2 is SQIVND in the germline V gene (reference sequence). This CDR3 has 16 residues. CDR3 in amino acids: CASSPGGPDSNQPQHF. Here the CDR3 DNA reads TGTGCCAGTAGCCCAGGGGGCCCTGATAGCAATCAGCCCCAGCATTTT.

J is TRBJ2-3 and V is TRBV5-6; no definite D call. The V end lost 2 bases, the J end lost 3 bases, and 7 bases lay between the germline ends. Germline loops: CDR1 SGHDT, CDR2 YYEEEE. The CDR3 covers 13 residues. The CDR3 region has the DNA TGTGCCAGCAGCTTTGCTCAGACAGATACGCAGTATTTT. Its translation: CASSFAQTDTQYF.

V and J are TRBV4-2 and TRBJ2-3; TRBD2 is a possible D gene (6 bases). CDR3 size: 15 residues. V lost 1 base and J 2 bases, leaving 10 bases between the germline ends. Germline V gene lookup returns CDR1 LGHNA and CDR2 YNFKEQ. The CDR3 DNA follows: TGTGCCAGCAGCCAAGTCCGGACTAACACAGATACGCAGTATTTT. This sequence encodes CASSQVRTNTDTQYF.

The CDR3 DNA sequence: TGTGCCAGCAGCGACCTCGACAGACGATACGAGCAGTACTTC. This translates into CASSDLDRRYEQYF. The J gene is TRBJ2-7, the V gene TRBV2; possibly TRBD1 for D (5 bases). The CDR3 contains 14 residues. The V gene's germline CDR1 is SNHLY and CDR2 FYNNEI. The ends were cut back, 6 bases at V and 4 bases at J, with 16 bases in the middle.

The CDR3 spells CASSPRLAGNTGELFF. The CDR3 nucleotides read TGCGCCAGCAGCCCAAGACTAGCGGGGAACACCGGGGAGCTGTTTTTT. The genes are TRBV5-1 and TRBJ2-2; 10 nucleotides match TRBD2. Germline-derived CDR1 and CDR2 are SGHRS and YFSETQ. There are 16 residues in the CDR3. V shed 4 bases, J shed 1 base, and the junction held 4 bases outside the gene matches. The complete variable domain, with remaining parts taken from reference TRBV5-1 and TRBJ2-2, reads KAGVTQTPRYLIKTRGQQVTLSCSPISGHRSVSWYQQTPGQGLQFLFEYFSETQRNKGNFPGRFSGRQFSNSRSEMNVSTLELGDSALYLCASSPRLAGNTGELFFGEGSRLTVL.

The rearrangement links TRBV9 to TRBJ2-3, with TRBD2 matching 7 bases. The CDR3 spans 16 residues. Trimming took 0 bases from V and 6 from J; bases not matched to a gene: 10. Germline values: CDR1 SGDLS, CDR2 YYNGEE. CDR3 sequence reads: CASSVGGGRGLDTQYF. CDR3 nucleotide sequence: TGTGCCAGCAGCGTAGGTGGCGGGAGAGGATTGGATACGCAGTATTTT.

This clone is a singleton in its sample. The V call is TRBV10-2, the J call TRBJ2-1; 9 bases match TRBD2. V lost 6 bases and J lost 7; bases outside the gene matches: 4. CDR3 length: 13 residues. Germline CDR1 and CDR2: WSHSY and SAAADI. This CDR3 reads CASRSGGRNEQFF. The CDR3 DNA reads TGCGCCAGCAGGAGCGGGGGGCGGAATGAGCAGTTCTTC.

The chain is built from TRBV5-1 and TRBJ2-3; 8 nucleotides align to TRBD2. Looked up from germline, CDR1 is SGHRS and CDR2 is YFSETQ. The CDR3 is made up of 15 amino acids. The junction had 5 bases not matched to a gene; V was cut back by 4 bases and J by 1 base. The CDR3 DNA reads as TGCGCCAGCAGCCGGGAGGGTCGGCGCACAGATACGCAGTATTTT. Its translation is CASSREGRRTDTQYF.

The genes are TRBV11-2 and TRBJ2-1; D might be TRBD2 (7 bases). Germline values: CDR1 SGHAT, CDR2 FQNNGV. This CDR3 has 18 residues. With 0 bases removed from V and 4 bases from J, the gap between germline ends came to 19 bases. The CDR3, as DNA: TGTGCCAGCAGCTTAGAGGGGGCAGCGGGGTTTATATACAATGAGCAGTTCTTC. Translation: CASSLEGAAGFIYNEQFF.

This clone was observed a few times. V and J are TRBV6-6 and TRBJ2-1, with 11 bases aligning to TRBD2. The CDR3 has 15 residues. Trimming removed 5 bases from V and 5 bases from J; junction bases left unmatched: 5. CDR1 is MNHNY, CDR2 SVGAGI, per germline (reference sequence). CDR3 sequence: CASSTTSGTNNEQFF. The CDR3 coding sequence is TGTGCCAGCAGTACGACTAGCGGGACGAACAATGAGCAGTTCTTC.

The chain combines TRBV7-9 with TRBJ2-7; the match to TRBD1 covers 8 bases. CDR3 length equals 12 residues. Looked up from germline, CDR1 is SEHNR and CDR2 is FQNEAQ (reference sequence). DNA for the CDR3: TGTTCCGGACAGGGCAGCGCCTACGAGCAGTACTTC. Translating it yields CSGQGSAYEQYF.

The CDR3 reads CASSGAGVYNEQFF. The CDR3 DNA reads as TGTGCCAGCAGTGGGGCAGGGGTCTACAATGAGCAGTTCTTC. The V gene is TRBV11-2, the J gene TRBJ2-1; a weak D match, TRBD1 (6 bases). V dropped 6 bases and J dropped 3 bases, with 12 bases sitting between them. Germline V gene lookup returns CDR1 SGHAT and CDR2 FQNNGV. CDR3 length equals 14 residues.

This chain joins TRBV7-2 and TRBJ2-1; 7 bases are shared with TRBD2. J lost 4 bases, V lost 5 bases, and 8 bases had no gene match. The CDR3 length is 15 residues. CDR1 and CDR2 (germline): SGHTA, FQGNSA. The DNA for the CDR3 is TGTGCCAGCAGCCCCCGCCGGGAGGCTTACAATGAGCAGTTCTTC. This translates into CASSPRREAYNEQFF.

This chain connects TRBV6-1 to TRBJ1-2, with 7 nucleotides matching TRBD1. The junction had 5 bases not matched to a gene; V was cut back by 2 bases and J by 5 bases. CDR1 and CDR2 from the germline V gene are MNHNS and SASEGT. This CDR3 has 14 amino acids. The CDR3 here is CASSENRGPYGYTF. The CDR3, as DNA: TGTGCCAGCAGTGAAAACAGGGGACCGTATGGCTACACCTTC.

The gene calls are TRBV7-9 and TRBJ2-1; 11 bases align to TRBD1. The CDR3 has 15 amino acids. With V trimmed by 2 bases and J by 12 bases, 9 bases remained unmatched. CDR1 and CDR2 (germline): SEHNR, FQNEAQ (reference sequence). CDR3 in DNA: TGTGCCAGCAGCTTAACTGGACAGGGGGCTTATGGGCAGTTCTTC. Protein product: CASSLTGQGAYGQFF. Combining the CDR3 with reference TRBV7-9 and TRBJ2-1 gives the whole variable domain DTGVSQNPRHKITKRGQNVTFRCDPISEHNRLYWYRQTLGQGPEFLTYFQNEAQLEKSRLLSDRFSAERPKGSFSTLEIQRTEQGDSAMYLCASSLTGQGAYGQFFGPGTRLTVL.